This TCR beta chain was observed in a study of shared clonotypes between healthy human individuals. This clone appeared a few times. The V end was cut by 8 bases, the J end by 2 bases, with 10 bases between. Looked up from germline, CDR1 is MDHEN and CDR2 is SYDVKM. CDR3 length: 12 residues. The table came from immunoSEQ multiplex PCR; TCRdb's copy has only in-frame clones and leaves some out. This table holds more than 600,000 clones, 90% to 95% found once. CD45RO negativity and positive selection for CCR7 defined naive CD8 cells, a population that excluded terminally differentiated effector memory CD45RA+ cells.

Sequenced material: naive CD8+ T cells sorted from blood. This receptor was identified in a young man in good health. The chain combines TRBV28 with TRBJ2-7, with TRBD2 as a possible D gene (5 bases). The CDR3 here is CASRGITYEQYF. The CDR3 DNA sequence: TGTGCCAGCCGGGGTATTACCTACGAGCAGTACTTC.